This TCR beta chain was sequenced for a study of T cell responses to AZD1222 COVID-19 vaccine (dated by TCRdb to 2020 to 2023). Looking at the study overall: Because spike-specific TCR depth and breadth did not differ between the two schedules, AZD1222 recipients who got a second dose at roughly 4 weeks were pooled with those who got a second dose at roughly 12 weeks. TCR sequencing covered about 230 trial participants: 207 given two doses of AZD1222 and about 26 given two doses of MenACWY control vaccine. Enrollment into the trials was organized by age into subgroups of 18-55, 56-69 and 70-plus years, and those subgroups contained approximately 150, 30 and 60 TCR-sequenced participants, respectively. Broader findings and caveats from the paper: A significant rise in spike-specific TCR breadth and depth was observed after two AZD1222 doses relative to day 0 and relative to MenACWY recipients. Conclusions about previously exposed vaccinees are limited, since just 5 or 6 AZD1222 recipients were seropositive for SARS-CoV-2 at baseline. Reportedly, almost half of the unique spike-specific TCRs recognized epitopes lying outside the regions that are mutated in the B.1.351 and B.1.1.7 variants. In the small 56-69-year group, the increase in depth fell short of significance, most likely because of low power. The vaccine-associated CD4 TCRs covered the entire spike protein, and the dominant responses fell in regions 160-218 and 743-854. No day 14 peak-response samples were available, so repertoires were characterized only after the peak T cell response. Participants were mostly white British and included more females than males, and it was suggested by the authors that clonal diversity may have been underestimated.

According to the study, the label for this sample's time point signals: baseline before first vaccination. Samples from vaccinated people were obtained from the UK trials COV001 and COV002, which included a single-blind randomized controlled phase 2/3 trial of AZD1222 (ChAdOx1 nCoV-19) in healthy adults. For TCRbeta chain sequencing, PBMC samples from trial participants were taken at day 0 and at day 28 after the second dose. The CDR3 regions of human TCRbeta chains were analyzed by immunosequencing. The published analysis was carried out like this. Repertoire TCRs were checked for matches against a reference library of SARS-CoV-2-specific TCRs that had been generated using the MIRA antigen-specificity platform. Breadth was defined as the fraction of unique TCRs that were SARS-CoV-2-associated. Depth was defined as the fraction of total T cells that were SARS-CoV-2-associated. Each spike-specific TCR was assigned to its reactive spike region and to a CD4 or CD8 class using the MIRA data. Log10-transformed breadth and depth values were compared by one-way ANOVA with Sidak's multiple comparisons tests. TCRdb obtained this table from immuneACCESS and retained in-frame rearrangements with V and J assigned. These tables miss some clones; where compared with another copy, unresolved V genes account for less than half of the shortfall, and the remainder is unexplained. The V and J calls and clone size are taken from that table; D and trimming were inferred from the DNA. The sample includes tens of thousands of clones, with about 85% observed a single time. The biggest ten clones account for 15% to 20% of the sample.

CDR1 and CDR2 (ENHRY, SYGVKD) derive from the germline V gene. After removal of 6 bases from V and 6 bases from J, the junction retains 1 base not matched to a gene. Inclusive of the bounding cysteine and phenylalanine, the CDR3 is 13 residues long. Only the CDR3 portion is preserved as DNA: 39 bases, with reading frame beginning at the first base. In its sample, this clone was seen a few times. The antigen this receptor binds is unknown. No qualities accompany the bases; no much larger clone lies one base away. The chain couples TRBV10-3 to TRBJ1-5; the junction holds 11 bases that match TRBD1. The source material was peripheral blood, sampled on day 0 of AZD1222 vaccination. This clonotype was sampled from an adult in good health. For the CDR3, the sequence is CAISGQGAQPQHF. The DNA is TGTGCCATCAGCGGACAGGGGGCTCAGCCCCAGCATTTT.